These 8 T cell receptor beta chains share one sample of origin, sequenced in a study of T cell repertoires in cytomegalovirus infection. Via MiXCR, TCRdb re-called the reads, giving one row per CDR3 protein. The sample has some 300,000 distinct CDR3 sequences; 15% to 20% are singletons. Source material: PBMCs. These receptors were collected from a human donor in good health (CMV status not recorded). Some clones in this sample may be carry-over from other donors' samples.

The rearrangement links TRBV5-1 to TRBJ1-2, with D possibly TRBD1 on 6 matching bases. CDR3 length equals 16 residues. CDR1 is SGHRS and CDR2 is YFSETQ in the germline V gene. Trimming shortened V by 2 bases and J by 1 base, and 15 bases separated the two germline ends. The CDR3: CASSFNADRSNYGYTF. CDR3 DNA: TGCGCCAGCAGCTTTAACGCGGACAGAAGTAACTATGGCTACACCTTC.

The chain is built from TRBV27 and TRBJ2-5; D might be TRBD2 (6 bases). V dropped 2 bases and J dropped 5 bases, with 15 bases sitting between them. The CDR3 sequence is 15 residues long. Germline V CDR1 and CDR2: MNHEY, SMNVEV (reference sequence). The CDR3, as DNA: TGTGCCAGCAGTTTAGCGCCTACTAGCTGGGAGACCCAGTACTTC. This codes for CASSLAPTSWETQYF.

This clonotype was found many times. The chain carries TRBV7-2 and TRBJ2-5; 9 bases align to TRBD2. V lost 6 bases and J lost 5; bases outside the gene matches: 13. Germline lookup yields CDR1 SGHTA and CDR2 FQGNSA. The CDR3 loop spans 16 amino acids. The CDR3 loop reads CASRPGLAPERETQYF. DNA of the CDR3: TGTGCCAGCAGACCGGGACTAGCCCCAGAGAGGGAGACCCAGTACTTC.

This clonotype was observed many times. V gene TRBV5-4 combines with J gene TRBJ1-1; D remains unclear. CDR1 and CDR2 from the germline V gene are SGHNT and YYREEE (reference sequence). Trimming pared 1 base from V and 5 bases from J, leaving 15 bases between. This CDR3 contains 15 residues. CDR3 in DNA: TGTGCCAGCAGCTTGACGGGCGGGAGAGGGACTGAAGCTTTCTTT. Encoded protein: CASSLTGGRGTEAFF.

This clonotype has a count of ten or more. This sequence joins TRBV7-2 and TRBJ2-3, with a possible D match to TRBD2 (6 bases). Germline V gene sequence: CDR1 SGHTA, CDR2 FQGNSA. This CDR3 contains 15 residues. With 4 bases removed from V and 1 base from J, the gap between germline ends came to 12 bases. The CDR3 here is CASSYSSGGTDTQYF. As DNA, the CDR3 is TGTGCCAGCAGCTACAGTAGCGGCGGCACAGATACGCAGTATTTT.

In its sample, this clonotype was seen a few times. The rearrangement joins TRBV7-9 to TRBJ1-2; D is unresolved. Trimming shortened V by 5 bases and J by 6 bases, and 13 bases separated the two germline ends. The CDR3 is 13 residues long. Germline V gene sequence: CDR1 SEHNR, CDR2 FQNEAQ (reference sequence). CDR3 sequence (DNA): TGTGCCAGCAGCCCCGAGTGGGCCCATGGCTACACCTTC. Translation gives CASSPEWAHGYTF.

V and J are TRBV5-4 and TRBJ1-2; 8 nucleotides align to TRBD1. The V segment lost 4 bases and the J segment 5 bases; nucleotides outside the gene matches: 16. This CDR3 is 17 amino acids long. Germline CDR1 reads SGHNT; CDR2 reads YYREEE (reference sequence). The CDR3 DNA is TGTGCCAGCAGCGGCGGGGGTACCGGGACAGGTTTATATGGCTACACCTTC. Translated, it gives CASSGGGTGTGLYGYTF.

The chain links TRBV5-1 to TRBJ1-1, with 7 nucleotides matching TRBD1. CDR1 SGHRS and CDR2 YFSETQ come from the germline V gene. This CDR3 is 13 amino acids long. The junction had 4 bases not matched to a gene; V was cut back by 3 bases and J by 5 bases. The DNA for the CDR3 is TGCGCCAGCAGCTCGACAGGGAGTACTGAAGCTTTCTTT. Protein sequence: CASSSTGSTEAFF.